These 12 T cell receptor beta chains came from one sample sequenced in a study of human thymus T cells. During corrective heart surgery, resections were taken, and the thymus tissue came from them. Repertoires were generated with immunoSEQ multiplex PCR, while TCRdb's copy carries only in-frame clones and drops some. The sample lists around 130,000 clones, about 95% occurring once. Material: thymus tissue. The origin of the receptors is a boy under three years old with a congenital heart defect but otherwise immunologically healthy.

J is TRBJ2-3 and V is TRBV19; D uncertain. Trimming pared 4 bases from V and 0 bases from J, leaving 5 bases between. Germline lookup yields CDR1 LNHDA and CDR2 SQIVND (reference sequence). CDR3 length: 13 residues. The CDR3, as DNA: TGTGCCAGTAGTACTACGAGCACAGATACGCAGTATTTT. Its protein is CASSTTSTDTQYF. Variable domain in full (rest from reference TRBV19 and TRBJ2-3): DGGITQSPKYLFRKEGQNVTLSCEQNLNHDAMYWYRQDPGQGLRLIYYSQIVNDFQKGDIAEGYSVSREKKESFPLTVTSAQKNPTAFYLCASSTTSTDTQYFGPGTRLTVL.

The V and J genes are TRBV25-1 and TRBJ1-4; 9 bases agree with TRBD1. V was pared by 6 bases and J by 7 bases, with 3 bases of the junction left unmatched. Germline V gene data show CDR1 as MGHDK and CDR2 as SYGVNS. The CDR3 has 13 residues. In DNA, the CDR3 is TGTGCCAGCAGAGGGACAGGGTTTGAAAAACTGTTTTTT. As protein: CASRGTGFEKLFF.

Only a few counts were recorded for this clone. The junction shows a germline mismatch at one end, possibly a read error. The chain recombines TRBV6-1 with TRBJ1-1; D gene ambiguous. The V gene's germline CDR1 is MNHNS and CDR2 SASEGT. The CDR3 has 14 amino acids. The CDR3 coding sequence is TGTGCCAGCAGTGCGGACTACAGTTACACAGAAGCTTTCTTT. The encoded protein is CASSADYSYTEAFF.

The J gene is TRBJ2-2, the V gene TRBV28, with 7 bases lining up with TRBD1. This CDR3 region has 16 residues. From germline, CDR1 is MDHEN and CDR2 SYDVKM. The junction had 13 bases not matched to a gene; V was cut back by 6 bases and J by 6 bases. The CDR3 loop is CASSRRRQGVSGELFF. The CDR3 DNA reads TGTGCCAGCAGCCGACGCCGACAGGGAGTGTCCGGGGAGCTGTTTTTT.

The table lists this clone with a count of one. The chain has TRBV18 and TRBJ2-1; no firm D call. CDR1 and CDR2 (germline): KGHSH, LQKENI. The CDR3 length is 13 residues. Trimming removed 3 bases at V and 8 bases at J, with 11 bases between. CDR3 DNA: TGTGCCAGCTCACCCAGGTCAGGCGATGAGCAGTTCTTC. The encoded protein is CASSPRSGDEQFF.

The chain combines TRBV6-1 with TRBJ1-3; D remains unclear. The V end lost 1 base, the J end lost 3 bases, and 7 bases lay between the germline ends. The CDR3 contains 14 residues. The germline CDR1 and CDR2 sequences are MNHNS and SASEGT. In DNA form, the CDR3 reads TGTGCCAGCAGTGAAGACGGGGATGGAAACACCATATATTTT. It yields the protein CASSEDGDGNTIYF.

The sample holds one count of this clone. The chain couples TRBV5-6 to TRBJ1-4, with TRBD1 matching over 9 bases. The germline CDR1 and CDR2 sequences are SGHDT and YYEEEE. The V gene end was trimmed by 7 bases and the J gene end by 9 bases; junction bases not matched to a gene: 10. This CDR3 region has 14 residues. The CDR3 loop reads CASGRAGQGKKLFF. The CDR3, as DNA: TGTGCCAGCGGACGTGCGGGACAGGGAAAAAAACTGTTTTTT.

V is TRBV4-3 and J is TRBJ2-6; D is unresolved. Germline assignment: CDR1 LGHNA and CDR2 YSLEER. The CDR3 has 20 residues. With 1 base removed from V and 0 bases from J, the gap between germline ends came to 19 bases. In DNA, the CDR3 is TGCGCCAGCAGCCAAGTTTACGCGCCCCACCCGCACTCTGGGGCCAACGTCCTGACTTTC. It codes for CASSQVYAPHPHSGANVLTF.

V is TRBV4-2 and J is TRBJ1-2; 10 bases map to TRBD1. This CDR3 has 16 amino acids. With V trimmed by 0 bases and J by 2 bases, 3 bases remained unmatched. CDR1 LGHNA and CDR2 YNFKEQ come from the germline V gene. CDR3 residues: CASSQEGGQGNYGYTF. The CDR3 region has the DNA TGTGCCAGCAGCCAAGAGGGGGGACAGGGGAACTATGGCTACACCTTC.

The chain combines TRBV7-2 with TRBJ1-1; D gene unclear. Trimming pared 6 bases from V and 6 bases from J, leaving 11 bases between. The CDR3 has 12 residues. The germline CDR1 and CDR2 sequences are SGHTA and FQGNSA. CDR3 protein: CASRPLGPEAFF. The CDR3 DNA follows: TGTGCCAGCAGGCCATTAGGGCCTGAAGCTTTCTTT.

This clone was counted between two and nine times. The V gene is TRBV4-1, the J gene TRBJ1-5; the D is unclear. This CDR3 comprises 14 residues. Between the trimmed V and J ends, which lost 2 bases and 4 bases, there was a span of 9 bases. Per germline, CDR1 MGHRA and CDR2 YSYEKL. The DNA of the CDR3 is TGCGCCAGCAGCCAATTCCAAGGGAATCAGCCCCAGCATTTT. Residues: CASSQFQGNQPQHF.

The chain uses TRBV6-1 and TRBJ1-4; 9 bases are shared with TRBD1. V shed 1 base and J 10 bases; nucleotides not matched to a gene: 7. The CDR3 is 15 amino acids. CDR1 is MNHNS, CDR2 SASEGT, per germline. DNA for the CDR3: TGTGCCAGCAGTGAAGGGGGACAGGGTATGGGAAAACTGTTTTTT. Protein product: CASSEGGQGMGKLFF.